This TCR beta chain was sequenced in a study of blood T cell repertoires in COVID-19. In the study overall: Both acute and convalescent COVID-19 samples were obtained from the United States, Italy and Spain.

Sequencing used immunoSEQ multiplex PCR; TCRdb keeps in-frame clones, though not all of them. This table holds around 250,000 clones, approximately 90% found once. CDR1 and CDR2 (germline): LNHDA, SQIVND (reference sequence). CDR3 size: 14 residues. The V and J ends lost 6 bases and 1 base respectively, with 12 bases between them. The chain links TRBV19 to TRBJ1-1; a weak D match, TRBD1 (6 bases). The sample consisted of PBMCs or T cells enriched from blood (not recorded which). This TCR derives from a human donor in a cohort exposed to, infected with or recovered from COVID-19 (not recorded which). The donor label of this sample is uncertain. CDR3 in amino acids: CASSSGHRNTEAFF. CDR3 DNA: TGTGCCAGTAGCTCGGGACACAGGAACACTGAAGCTTTCTTT.